This T cell receptor (beta chain) derives from a study of shared clonotypes between healthy human individuals. About the research overall: Sampling drew on donors who were a couple of women and a few men aged 18 to 49.

Details on this clone: Its matching antigen is unknown.

Study-level results: Specimens sampled were limited to blood, with tissue repertoires likely differing.

Measured with immunoSEQ multiplex PCR; TCRdb has only the in-frame clones, and not every one. The sample includes some 2,500,000 clones, approximately 94% of them seen just once. Subsets obtained from CD4+ cells comprised CD45RA+ naive and CD45RA-negative memory cells. Germline V gene data show CDR1 as SGHTA and CDR2 as FQGNSA. The CDR3 sequence is 15 residues long. V lost 0 bases and J 0 bases, leaving 6 bases between the germline ends. The source of this sequence is a man between 18 and 35 years old in good health. Some clones in this sample may be carry-over from other donors' samples. V usage is TRBV7-2 and J usage is TRBJ1-5; D is unclear. Sequencing input: naive CD4+ T cells from PBMCs. Subset noted: CD45RA+ positively selected. The CDR3 region has the DNA TGTGCCAGCAGCTTAGCTGGCTCTAGCAATCAGCCCCAGCATTTT. Its translation: CASSLAGSSNQPQHF.